This TCR beta chain originates from a study of cytomegalovirus exposure and HLA in healthy donors. PCR was performed using 60 Vbeta and 13 Jbeta primers. TCRdb's copy holds only in-frame clones and misses some; the assay was immunoSEQ multiplex PCR. This repertoire shows some 200,000 clones, roughly 83% found once; its top ten account for about 2%. The germline gives CDR1 LNHDA, CDR2 SQIVND (reference sequence). CDR3 length equals 15 residues. V was clipped by 5 bases and J by 2 bases; unmatched bases: 6. The V call is TRBV19, the J call TRBJ2-1; 7 nucleotides match TRBD2. Material for sequencing was PBMCs. The sequence derives from a woman aged 50 to 60 in good health and CMV-seronegative. This CDR3 is CASSPAGRPYNEQFF. In DNA form, the CDR3 reads TGTGCCAGTAGTCCAGCGGGGAGACCCTACAATGAGCAGTTCTTC. The full variable domain, in which reference TRBV19 and TRBJ2-1 provide the parts outside the CDR3, is DGGITQSPKYLFRKEGQNVTLSCEQNLNHDAMYWYRQDPGQGLRLIYYSQIVNDFQKGDIAEGYSVSREKKESFPLTVTSAQKNPTAFYLCASSPAGRPYNEQFFGPGTRLTVL.